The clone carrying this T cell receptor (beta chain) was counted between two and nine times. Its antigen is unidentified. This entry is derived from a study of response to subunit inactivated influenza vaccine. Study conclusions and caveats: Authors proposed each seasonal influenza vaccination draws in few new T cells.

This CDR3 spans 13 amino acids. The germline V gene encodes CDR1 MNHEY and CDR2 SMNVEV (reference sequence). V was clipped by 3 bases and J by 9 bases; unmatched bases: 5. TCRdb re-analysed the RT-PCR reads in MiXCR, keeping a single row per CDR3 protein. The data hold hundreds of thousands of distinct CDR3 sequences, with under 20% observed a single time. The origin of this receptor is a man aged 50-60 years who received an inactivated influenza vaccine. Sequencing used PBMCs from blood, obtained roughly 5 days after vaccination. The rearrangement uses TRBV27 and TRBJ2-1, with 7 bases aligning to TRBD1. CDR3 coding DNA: TGTGCCAGCAGTTTCGACAGGGATCTTGAGCAGTTCTTC. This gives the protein CASSFDRDLEQFF.